The entry below gives a single T cell receptor (beta chain) sequence along with its context. Its antigen is currently unknown. Method: immunoSEQ multiplex PCR; TCRdb's copy keeps in-frame clones and lacks some. This sample has some 200,000 clones, with over 60% found just once. This specimen belongs to a study of cytotoxic CD8 clonotypes in ibrutinib-treated CLL. V trimming: 6 bases; J trimming: 4 bases; junction bases outside the gene matches: 4. The germline V gene has CDR1 MNHNS and CDR2 SASEGT. The CDR3 is made up of 15 amino acids. Notes on the study in general: Sampling times differed between sustained-remission and progressing patients. Under treatment, the uncommon public clonotypes either contracted or remained stable.

The TCR originated in a human donor with chronic lymphocytic leukemia. The V gene is TRBV6-1, the J gene TRBJ2-1, with 12 bases lining up with TRBD2. The sequencing here drew on PBMCs, taken after 24 months of ibrutinib treatment. Written as DNA, the CDR3 is TGTGCCAGCAGGTACCTAGCGGGAGGGTACAATGAGCAGTTCTTC. It is translated as CASRYLAGGYNEQFF.